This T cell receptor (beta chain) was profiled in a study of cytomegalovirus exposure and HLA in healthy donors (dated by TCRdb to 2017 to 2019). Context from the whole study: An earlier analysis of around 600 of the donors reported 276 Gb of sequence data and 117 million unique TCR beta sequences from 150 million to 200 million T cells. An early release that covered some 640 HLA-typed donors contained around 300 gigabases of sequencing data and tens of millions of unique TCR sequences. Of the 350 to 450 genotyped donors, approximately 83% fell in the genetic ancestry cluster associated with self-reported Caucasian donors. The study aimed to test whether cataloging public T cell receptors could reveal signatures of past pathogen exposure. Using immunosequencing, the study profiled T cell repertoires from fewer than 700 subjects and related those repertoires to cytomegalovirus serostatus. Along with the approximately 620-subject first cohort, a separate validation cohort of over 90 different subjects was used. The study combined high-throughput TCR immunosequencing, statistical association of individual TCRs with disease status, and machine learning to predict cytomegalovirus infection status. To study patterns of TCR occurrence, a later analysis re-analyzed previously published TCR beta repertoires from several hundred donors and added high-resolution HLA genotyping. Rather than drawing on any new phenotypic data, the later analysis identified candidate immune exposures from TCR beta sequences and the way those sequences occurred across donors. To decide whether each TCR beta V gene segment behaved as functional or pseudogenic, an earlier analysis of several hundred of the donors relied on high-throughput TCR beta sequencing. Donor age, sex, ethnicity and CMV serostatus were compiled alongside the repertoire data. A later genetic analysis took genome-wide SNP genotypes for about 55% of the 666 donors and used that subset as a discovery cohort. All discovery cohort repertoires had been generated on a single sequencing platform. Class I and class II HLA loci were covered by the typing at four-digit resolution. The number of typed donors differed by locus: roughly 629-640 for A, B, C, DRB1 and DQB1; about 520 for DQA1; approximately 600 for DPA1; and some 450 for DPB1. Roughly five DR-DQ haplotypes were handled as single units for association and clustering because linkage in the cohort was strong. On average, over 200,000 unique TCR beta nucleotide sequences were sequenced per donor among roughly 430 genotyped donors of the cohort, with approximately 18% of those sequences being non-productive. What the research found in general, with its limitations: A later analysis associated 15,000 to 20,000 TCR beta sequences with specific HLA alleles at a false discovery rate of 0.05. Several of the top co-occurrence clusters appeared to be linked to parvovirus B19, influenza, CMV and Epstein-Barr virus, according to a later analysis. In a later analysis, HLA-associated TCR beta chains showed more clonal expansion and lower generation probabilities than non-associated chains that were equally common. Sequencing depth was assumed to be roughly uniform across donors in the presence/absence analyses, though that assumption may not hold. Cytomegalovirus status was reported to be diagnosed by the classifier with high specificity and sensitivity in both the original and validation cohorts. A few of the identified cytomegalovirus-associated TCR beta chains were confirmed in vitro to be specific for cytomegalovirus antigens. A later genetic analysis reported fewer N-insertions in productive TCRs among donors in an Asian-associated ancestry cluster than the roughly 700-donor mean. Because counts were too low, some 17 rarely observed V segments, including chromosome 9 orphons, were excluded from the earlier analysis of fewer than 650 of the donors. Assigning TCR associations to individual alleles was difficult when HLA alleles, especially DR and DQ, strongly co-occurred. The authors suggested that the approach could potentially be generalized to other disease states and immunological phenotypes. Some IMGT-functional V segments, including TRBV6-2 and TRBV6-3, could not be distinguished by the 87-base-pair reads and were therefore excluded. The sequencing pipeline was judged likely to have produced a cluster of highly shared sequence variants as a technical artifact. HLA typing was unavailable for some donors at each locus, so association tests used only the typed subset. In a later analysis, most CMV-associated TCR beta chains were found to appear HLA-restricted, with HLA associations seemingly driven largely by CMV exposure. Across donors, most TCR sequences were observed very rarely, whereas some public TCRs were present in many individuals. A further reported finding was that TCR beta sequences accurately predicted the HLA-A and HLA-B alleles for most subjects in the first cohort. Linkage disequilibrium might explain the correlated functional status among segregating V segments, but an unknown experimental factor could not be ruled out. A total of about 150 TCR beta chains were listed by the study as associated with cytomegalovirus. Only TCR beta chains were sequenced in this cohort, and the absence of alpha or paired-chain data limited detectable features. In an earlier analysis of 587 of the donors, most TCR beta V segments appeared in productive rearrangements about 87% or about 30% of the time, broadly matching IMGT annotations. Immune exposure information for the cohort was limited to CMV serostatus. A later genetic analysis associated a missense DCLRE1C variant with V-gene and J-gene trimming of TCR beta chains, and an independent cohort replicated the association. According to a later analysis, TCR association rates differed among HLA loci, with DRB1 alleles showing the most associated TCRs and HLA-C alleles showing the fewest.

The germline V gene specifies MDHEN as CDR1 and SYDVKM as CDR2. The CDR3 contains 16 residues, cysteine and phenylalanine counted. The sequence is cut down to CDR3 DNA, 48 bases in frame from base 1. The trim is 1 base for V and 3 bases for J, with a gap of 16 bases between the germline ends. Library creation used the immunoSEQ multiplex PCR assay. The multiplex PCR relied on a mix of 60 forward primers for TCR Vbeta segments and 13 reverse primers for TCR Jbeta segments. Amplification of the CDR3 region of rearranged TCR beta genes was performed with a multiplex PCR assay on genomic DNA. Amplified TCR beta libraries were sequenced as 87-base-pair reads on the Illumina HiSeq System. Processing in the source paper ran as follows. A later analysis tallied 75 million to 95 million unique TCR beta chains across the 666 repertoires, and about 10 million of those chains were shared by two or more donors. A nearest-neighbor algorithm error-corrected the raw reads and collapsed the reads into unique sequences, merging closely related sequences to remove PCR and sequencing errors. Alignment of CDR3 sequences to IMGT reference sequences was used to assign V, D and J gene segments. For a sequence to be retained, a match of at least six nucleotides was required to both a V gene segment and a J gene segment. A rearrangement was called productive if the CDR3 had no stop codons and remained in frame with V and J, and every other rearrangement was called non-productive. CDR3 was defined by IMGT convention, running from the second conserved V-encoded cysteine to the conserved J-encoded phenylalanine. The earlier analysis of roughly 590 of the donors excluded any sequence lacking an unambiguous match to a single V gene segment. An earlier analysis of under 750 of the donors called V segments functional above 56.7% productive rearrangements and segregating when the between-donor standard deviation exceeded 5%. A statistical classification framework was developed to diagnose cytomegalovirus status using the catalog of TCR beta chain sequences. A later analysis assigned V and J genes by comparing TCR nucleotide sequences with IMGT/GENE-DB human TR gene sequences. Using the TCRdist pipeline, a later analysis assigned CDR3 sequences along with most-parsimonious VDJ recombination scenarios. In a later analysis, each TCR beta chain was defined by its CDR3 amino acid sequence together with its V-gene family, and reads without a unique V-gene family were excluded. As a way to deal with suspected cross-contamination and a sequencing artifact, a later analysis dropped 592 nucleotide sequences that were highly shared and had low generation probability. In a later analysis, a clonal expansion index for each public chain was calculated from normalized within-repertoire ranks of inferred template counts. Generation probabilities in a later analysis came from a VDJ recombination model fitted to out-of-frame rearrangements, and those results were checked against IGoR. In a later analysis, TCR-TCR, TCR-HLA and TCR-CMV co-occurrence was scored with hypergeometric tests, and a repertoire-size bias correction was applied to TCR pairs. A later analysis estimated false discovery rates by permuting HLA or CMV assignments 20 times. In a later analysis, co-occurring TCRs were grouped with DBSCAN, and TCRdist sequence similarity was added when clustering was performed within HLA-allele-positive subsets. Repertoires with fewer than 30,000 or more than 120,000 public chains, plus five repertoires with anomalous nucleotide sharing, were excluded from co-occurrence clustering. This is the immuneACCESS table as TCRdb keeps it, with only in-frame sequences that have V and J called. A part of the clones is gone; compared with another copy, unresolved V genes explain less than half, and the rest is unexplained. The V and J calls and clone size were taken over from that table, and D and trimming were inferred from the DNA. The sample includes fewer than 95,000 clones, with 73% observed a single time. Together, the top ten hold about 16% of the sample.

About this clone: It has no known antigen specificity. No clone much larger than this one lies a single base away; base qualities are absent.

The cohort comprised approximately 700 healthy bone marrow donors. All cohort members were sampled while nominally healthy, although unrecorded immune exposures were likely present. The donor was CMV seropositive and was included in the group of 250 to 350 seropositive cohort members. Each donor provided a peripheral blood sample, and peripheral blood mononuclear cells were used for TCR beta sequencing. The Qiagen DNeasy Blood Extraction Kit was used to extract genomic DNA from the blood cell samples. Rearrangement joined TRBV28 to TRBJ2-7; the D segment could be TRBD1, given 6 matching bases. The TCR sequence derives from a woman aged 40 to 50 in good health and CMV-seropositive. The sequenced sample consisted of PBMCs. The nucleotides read TGTGCCAGCAGTTTATCCCAGGACAGCATGTTCTACGAGCAGTACTTC. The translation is CASSLSQDSMFYEQYF.